This T cell receptor beta chain was sequenced for a study of regulatory T cells in long-lasting Graves disease. Comment on this clonotype: The antigen is unknown. At one end, the junction sequence differs from germline, possibly due to a read error.

The germline V gene encodes CDR1 DFQATT and CDR2 SNEGSKA (reference sequence). The CDR3 length is 12 residues. According to the study, TCR beta libraries were built with iRepertoire HTBI primers and CDR3-region Arm-PCR. TCRdb processed the multiplex PCR reads anew with MiXCR; each CDR3 protein has one entry. The sample yields fewer than 450,000 distinct CDR3 sequences, about a fifth seen once. Time point: persistent/refractory GD, antithyroid drugs over 5 years with positive TRAb. The TCR library used RNA extracted from PBMCs. Recruitment took place at an endocrinology department in Xi'an, China. An approximately 9-milliliter sample of peripheral blood was drawn into EDTA tubes. General study results and limits: Study of thyroid tissue was not done, with only peripheral blood studied. Persistent Graves' patients showed less TCR diversity than newly diagnosed ones.

This chain links TRBV20-1 with TRBJ2-4; D not certain. This receptor was obtained from a female donor with Graves disease. Material: peripheral blood mononuclear cells (PBMCs), obtained when the disease was refractory, from a patient treated with antithyroid drugs. The CDR3 nucleotides are TGCGGTGCTATCTTCCCAAACGACATTCAGTACTTC. It is translated as CGAIFPNDIQYF.